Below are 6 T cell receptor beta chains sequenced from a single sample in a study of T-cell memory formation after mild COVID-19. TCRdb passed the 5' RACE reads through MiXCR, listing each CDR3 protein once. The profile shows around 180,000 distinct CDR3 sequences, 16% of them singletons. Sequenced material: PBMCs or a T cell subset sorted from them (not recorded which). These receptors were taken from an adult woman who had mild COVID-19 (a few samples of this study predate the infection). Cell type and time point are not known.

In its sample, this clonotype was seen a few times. Here the CDR3 reads CASSVGGHNEQFF. The CDR3 DNA is TGTGCCAGCAGCGTGGGGGGCCACAATGAGCAGTTCTTC. The rearrangement joins TRBV9 to TRBJ2-1; D assignment may be TRBD1 or TRBD2 (6 bases each). The CDR3 loop spans 13 amino acids. Trimming took off 2 bases at V and 5 bases at J, with 8 bases between the two ends. CDR1 is SGDLS, CDR2 YYNGEE, per germline. Variable domain in full (rest from reference TRBV9 and TRBJ2-1): DSGVTQTPKHLITATGQRVTLRCSPRSGDLSVYWYQQSLDQGLQFLIQYYNGEERAKGNILERFSAQQFPDLHSELNLSSLELGDSALYFCASSVGGHNEQFFGPGTRLTVL.

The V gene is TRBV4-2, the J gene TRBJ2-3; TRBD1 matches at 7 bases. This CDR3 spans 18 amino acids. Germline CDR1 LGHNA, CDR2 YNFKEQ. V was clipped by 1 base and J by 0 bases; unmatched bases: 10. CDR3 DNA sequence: TGTGCCAGCAGCCAAGGGCAGGGGGTTTACTCTAGCACAGATACGCAGTATTTT. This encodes CASSQGQGVYSSTDTQYF.

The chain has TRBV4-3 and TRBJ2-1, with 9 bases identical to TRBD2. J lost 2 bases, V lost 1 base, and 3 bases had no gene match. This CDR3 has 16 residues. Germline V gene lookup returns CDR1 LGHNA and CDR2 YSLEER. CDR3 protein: CASSQALAGTYNEQFF. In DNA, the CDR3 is TGCGCCAGCAGCCAAGCGCTAGCGGGGACCTACAATGAGCAGTTCTTC.

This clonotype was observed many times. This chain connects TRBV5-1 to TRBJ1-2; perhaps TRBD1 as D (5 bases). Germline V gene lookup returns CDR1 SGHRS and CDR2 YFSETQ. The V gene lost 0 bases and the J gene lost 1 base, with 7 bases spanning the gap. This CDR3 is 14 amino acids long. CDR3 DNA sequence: TGCGCCAGCAGCTTGGATAGGGGTAACTATGGCTACACCTTC. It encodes CASSLDRGNYGYTF.

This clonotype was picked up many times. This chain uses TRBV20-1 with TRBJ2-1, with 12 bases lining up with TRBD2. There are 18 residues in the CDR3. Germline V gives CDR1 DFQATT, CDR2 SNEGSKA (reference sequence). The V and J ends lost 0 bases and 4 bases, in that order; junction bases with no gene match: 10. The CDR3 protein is CSARDSSSGRAGYNEQFF. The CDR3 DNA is TGCAGTGCTAGAGATAGCTCTAGCGGGAGGGCCGGATACAATGAGCAGTTCTTC.

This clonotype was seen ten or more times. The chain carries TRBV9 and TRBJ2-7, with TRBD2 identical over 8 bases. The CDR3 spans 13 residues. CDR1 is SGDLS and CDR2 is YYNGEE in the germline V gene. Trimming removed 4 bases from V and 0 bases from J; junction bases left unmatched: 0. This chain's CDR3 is CASSRGGSYEQYF. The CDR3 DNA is TGTGCCAGCAGCCGGGGGGGCTCCTACGAGCAGTACTTC.